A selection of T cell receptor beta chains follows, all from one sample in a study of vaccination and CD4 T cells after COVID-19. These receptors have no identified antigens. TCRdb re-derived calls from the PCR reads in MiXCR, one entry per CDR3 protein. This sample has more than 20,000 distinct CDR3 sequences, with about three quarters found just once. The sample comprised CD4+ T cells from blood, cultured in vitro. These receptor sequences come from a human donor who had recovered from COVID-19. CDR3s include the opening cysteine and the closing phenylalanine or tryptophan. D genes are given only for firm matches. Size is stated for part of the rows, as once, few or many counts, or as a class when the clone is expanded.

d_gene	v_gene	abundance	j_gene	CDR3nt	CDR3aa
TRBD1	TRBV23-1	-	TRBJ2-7	TGCGCCAGCAGTCAATCAGAAAACCATACAGGGGGCGCTCCGGACGAGCAGTACTTC	CASSQSENHTGGAPDEQYF
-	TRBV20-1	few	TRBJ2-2	TGCAGTGCTAGACTCAGGAACACCGGGGAGCTGTTTTTT	CSARLRNTGELFF
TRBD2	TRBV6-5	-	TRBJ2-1	TGTGCCAGCAGTTCGGGGGGGGATGCCTACAATGAGCAGTTCTTC	CASSSGGDAYNEQFF
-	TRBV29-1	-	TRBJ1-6	TGCAGCGTTGAGGAGGGGAGATCCTATAATTCACCCCTCCACTTT	CSVEEGRSYNSPLHF
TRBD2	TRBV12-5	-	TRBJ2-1	TGTGCTAGTGGGCTAGCGGTCTCCTACAATGAGCAGTTCTTC	CASGLAVSYNEQFF
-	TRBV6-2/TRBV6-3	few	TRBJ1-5	TGTGCCAGCAGTTACTCTTCGAGTAATCAGCCCCAGCATTTT	CASSYSSSNQPQHF
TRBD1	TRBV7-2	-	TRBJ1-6	TGTGCCAGCAGCTTAGAGGTGGGACAGGGACGATCACCCCTCCACTTT	CASSLEVGQGRSPLHF
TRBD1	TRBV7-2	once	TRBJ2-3	TGTGCCAGCAGCTTAGGGAACAGGGGAAAAGATACGCAGTATTTT	CASSLGNRGKDTQYF
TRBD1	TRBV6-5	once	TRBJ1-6	TGTGCCAGCAGTTCAGAAGCAGGGGGCTCCTATAATTCACCCCTCCACTTT	CASSSEAGGSYNSPLHF
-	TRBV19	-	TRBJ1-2	TGTGCCAGTAGTATTTCGGACTATGGCTACACCTTC	CASSISDYGYTF
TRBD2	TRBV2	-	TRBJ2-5	TGTGCCAGCAGGGTGCTAGCGGTACAAGAGACCCAGTACTTC	CASRVLAVQETQYF
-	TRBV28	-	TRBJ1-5	TGTGCCAGCAGTTGGGAGGCTTATAGCAATCAGCCCCAGCATTTT	CASSWEAYSNQPQHF
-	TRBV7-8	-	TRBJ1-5	TGTGCCAGCAGCCCCCGCGACTTCGGGGGCGGTCAGCCCCAGCATTTT	CASSPRDFGGGQPQHF
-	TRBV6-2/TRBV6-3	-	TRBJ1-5	TGTGCCAGCAGTTACTTCGAAGATCAGCCCCAGCATTTT	CASSYFEDQPQHF
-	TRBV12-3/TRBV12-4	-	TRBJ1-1	TGTGCCAGCGGGTGGGACGATAGGAACACTGAAGCTTTCTTT	CASGWDDRNTEAFF
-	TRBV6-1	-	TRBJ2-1	TGTGCCAGCAGGGGCGTAGTTCCCAATGAGCAGTTCTTC	CASRGVVPNEQFF
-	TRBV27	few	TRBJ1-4	TGTGCCAGCACCAACAGGCCCGCCAATGAAAAACTGTTTTTT	CASTNRPANEKLFF
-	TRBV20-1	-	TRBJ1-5	TGCAGTGTCGCAGGAGGTCAGCCCCAGCATTTT	CSVAGGQPQHF
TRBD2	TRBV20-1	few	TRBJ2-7	TGCAGTGCTAGCAATGCGGGAGGGCCGGGGGAGCAGTACTTC	CSASNAGGPGEQYF
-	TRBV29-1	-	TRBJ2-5	TGCAGCGTTGGCCACCAAGAGACCCAGTACTTC	CSVGHQETQYF
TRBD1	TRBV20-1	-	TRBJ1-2	TGCAGTGCTAAATCCGGGACAGGGTCGTATGGCTACACCTTC	CSAKSGTGSYGYTF
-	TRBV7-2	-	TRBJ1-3	TGTGCCAGCAGCTTACGTCAGAACTCTGGAAACACCATATATTTT	CASSLRQNSGNTIYF
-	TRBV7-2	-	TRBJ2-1	TGTGCCAGCAGCTTATCTATCTTTGAGCAGTTCTTC	CASSLSIFEQFF
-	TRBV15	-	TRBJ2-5	TGTGCCACCAGCAGAGATTCTGGCAGCGGAGAGACCCAGTACTTC	CATSRDSGSGETQYF
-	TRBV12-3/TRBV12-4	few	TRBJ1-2	TGTGCCAGCAGTCCCCCCGGCGGTCCCTATGGCTACACCTTC	CASSPPGGPYGYTF
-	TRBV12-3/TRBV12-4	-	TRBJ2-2	TGTGCCAGCAGCGACCCGGGAGTGCGGACCGGGGAGCTGTTTTTT	CASSDPGVRTGELFF
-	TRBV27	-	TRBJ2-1	TGTGCCAGCAGTTTTACCCGGCCGTCCTACAATGAGCAGTTCTTC	CASSFTRPSYNEQFF
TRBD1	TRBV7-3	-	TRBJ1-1	TGTGCCAGCAGCTACGACAGGGGAAACACTGAAGCTTTCTTT	CASSYDRGNTEAFF
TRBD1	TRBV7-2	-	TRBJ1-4	TGTGCCAGCAGCCCCGGGAGGGGACAGGGGGGATCTAATGAAAAACTGTTTTTT	CASSPGRGQGGSNEKLFF
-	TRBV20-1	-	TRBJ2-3	TGCAGTGCTTCCAAACCCAGTTATACGCAGTATTTT	CSASKPSYTQYF
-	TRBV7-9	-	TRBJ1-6	TGTGCCAGCAGCCCTCTCAGTTCGGGTTCACCCCTCCACTTT	CASSPLSSGSPLHF
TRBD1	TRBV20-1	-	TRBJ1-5	TGCAGTGCTAGAGATGGGACAGATCGGGGGCAGCCCCAGCATTTT	CSARDGTDRGQPQHF
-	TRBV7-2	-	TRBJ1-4	TGTGCCAGCAGCTTAGACGGGGGAACTAATGAAAAACTGTTTTTT	CASSLDGGTNEKLFF
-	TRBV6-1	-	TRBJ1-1	TGTGCCAGCAGTCGGGACTTCTGGGTGAACACTGAAGCTTTCTTT	CASSRDFWVNTEAFF
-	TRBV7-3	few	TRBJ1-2	TGTGCCAGCAGCTTAGAGGCAGGGCCTCAGTATGGCTACACCTTC	CASSLEAGPQYGYTF
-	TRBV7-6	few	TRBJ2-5	TGTGCCAGCAGCCCCGGACACGGTCGACTCCAAGAGACCCAGTACTTC	CASSPGHGRLQETQYF
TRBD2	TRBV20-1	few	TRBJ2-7	TGCAGTACCAAATCGACGGGACTAAGCTCCTACGAGCAGTACTTC	CSTKSTGLSSYEQYF
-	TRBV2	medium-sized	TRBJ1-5	TGTGCCAGCGAAGCGTATATGGCAAATCAGCCCCAGCATTTT	CASEAYMANQPQHF
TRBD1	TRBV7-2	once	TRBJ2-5	TGTGCCAGCAGCGCGGGACAGGGCGGGCAAGAGACCCAGTACTTC	CASSAGQGGQETQYF
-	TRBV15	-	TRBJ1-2	TGTGCCACCAGCAGAGTGGGCACTAACTATGGCTACACCTTC	CATSRVGTNYGYTF
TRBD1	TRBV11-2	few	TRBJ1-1	TGTGCCAGCAGTTCCCGGGACAGGGCCCTTGCTTTCTTT	CASSSRDRALAFF
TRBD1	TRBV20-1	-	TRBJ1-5	TGCAGTGCTCCGACAGGGGCCGGCAATCAGCCCCAGCATTTT	CSAPTGAGNQPQHF
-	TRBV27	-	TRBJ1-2	TGTGCCAGCCGGGGAGTTGCCAACTATGGCTACACCTTC	CASRGVANYGYTF
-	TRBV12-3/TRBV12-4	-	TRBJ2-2	TGTGCCAGCAGTTTGGGCGTTGGGTCCGGGGAGCTGTTTTTT	CASSLGVGSGELFF
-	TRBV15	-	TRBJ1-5	TGTGCCACCAGCAGAGGGATGGCTAGGGAAGAAGCCCAGCATTTT	CATSRGMAREEAQHF
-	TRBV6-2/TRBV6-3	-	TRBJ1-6	TGTGCCAGCAGTTCCCCAGCAGGGGTGAATTCACCCCTCCACTTT	CASSSPAGVNSPLHF
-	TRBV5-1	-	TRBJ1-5	-	CASTNQTSMYLCACGGGQPQHF
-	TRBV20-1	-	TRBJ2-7	TGCAGTGGGTGGGCGACCCTCGAGCAGTACTTC	CSGWATLEQYF
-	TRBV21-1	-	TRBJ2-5	TGTGCCAGCAGCATGGCCAGGGGAGGACTAGAGACCCAGTACTTC	CASSMARGGLETQYF
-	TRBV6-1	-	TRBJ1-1	TGTGCCAGCTCCCCCGGGGGGGTAATGAACACTGAAGCTTTCTTT	CASSPGGVMNTEAFF
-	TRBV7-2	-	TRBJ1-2	TGTGCCAGCAGCTTAGCTGGGGGTAACTATGGCTACACCTTC	CASSLAGGNYGYTF
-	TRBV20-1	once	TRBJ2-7	TGCAGCGTGCGATGGCAGGGCAGGAGCTCCTACGAGCAGTACTTC	CSVRWQGRSSYEQYF
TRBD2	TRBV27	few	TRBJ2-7	TGTGCCAGCAGTACAATCAGGACTAGCGGGAGCAACGAGCAGTACTTC	CASSTIRTSGSNEQYF
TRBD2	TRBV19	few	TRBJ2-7	TGTGCCAGTAAGCCTCTAGCGGAGGCCTACGAGCAGTACTTC	CASKPLAEAYEQYF
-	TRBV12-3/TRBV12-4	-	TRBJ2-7	TGTGCCAGCAGTTTGATAGGGGGATACGAGCAGTACTTC	CASSLIGGYEQYF